Each of the 2 T cell receptor beta chains below was sequenced from the same sample in a study of breast tumors, draining lymph nodes, adjacent tissues. TCRdb independently ran MiXCR on the multiplex PCR reads; one entry per CDR3 protein. This table holds about 140,000 distinct CDR3 sequences, 20% to 25% found once. The lymph nodes were axillary draining lymph nodes from breast cancer patients. The sequenced sample consisted of axillary lymph node tissue. These receptors originate from a female donor with breast cancer. Some clones in this sample may be carry-over from other donors' samples.

This clonotype was recorded at least ten times. V gene TRBV29-1 combines with J gene TRBJ2-1, with 7 bases lining up with TRBD1. CDR1 and CDR2 from the germline V gene are SQVTM and ANQGSEA. The CDR3 runs 13 residues. CDR3: CTVSWDSYNEQFF. In nucleotides, the CDR3 is TGCACCGTATCGTGGGACAGCTACAATGAGCAGTTCTTC.

This clonotype has at least ten counts. The gene calls are TRBV7-9 and TRBJ2-3, with 7 bases lining up with TRBD1. Germline CDR1 and CDR2: SEHNR and FQNEAQ (reference sequence). V lost 1 base, J lost 3 bases, and 7 bases stayed unmatched. The CDR3 contains 16 residues. Here the CDR3 DNA reads TGTGCCAGCAGCTTAGACGGGGCAGGGGGTACAGATACGCAGTATTTT. Translated, it gives CASSLDGAGGTDTQYF. The variable domain in full, with the rest retrieved from reference TRBV7-9 and TRBJ2-3, is DTGVSQNPRHKITKRGQNVTFRCDPISEHNRLYWYRQTLGQGPEFLTYFQNEAQLEKSRLLSDRFSAERPKGSFSTLEIQRTEQGDSAMYLCASSLDGAGGTDTQYFGPGTRLTVL.